This T cell receptor (beta chain) is drawn from a study of T cell repertoires in aging, cancer and after chemotherapy. Study as a whole: Six age groups, ranging from 30 or younger to 70 or older, included the donors. Whole-study findings and limits: Healthy donors lost TCR diversity with age mainly through richness, cancer patients through richness and evenness. Median generation probability rose over the chemotherapy interval in each cancer cohort, suggesting rebound thymic output.

A mixed TRB-A/B primer pool amplified rearranged TRB by multiplex touch-down PCR. From the multiplex PCR reads, TCRdb called clonotypes with MiXCR, one entry per CDR3 protein. This table has about 7,800 distinct CDR3 sequences, roughly two fifths appearing once. This clonotype was observed a few times. Its antigen remains unknown. Peripheral blood genomic DNA, not sorted cells or RNA, was the template. This CDR3 spans 15 amino acids. The V gene end was trimmed by 7 bases and the J gene end by 3 bases; junction bases not matched to a gene: 4. From germline, CDR1 is KGHDR and CDR2 SFDVKD. The sample was blood. The chain has TRBV24-1 and TRBJ2-1; 11 bases are a match to TRBD2. This clonotype originated in a human donor with a solid tumor. The CDR3 coding sequence is TGTGCCACCAGACTAGCGGGGGTGGACTACAATGAGCAGTTCTTC. This gives the protein CATRLAGVDYNEQFF.